The 17 T cell receptor beta chains reported below all come from one sample, sequenced in a study of PD-1 and CTLA-4 blockade in melanoma. Produced via immunoSEQ multiplex PCR; TCRdb's table is partial and in-frame only. Among 15,000 to 20,000 clones, roughly 73% were seen once, and the ten largest hold about a sixth. This sample comprised CD8+ T cells from peripheral blood, obtained before anti-PD-1 treatment. The receptors here all came from a human donor with melanoma.

This chain joins TRBV14 and TRBJ2-1, with TRBD2 as a possible D gene (6 bases). Looked up from germline, CDR1 is SGHDN and CDR2 is FVKESK. This CDR3 has 15 amino acids. V shed 4 bases and J shed 5 bases, with 15 bases lying between them. The chain's CDR3 is CASSPVGGEDNEQFF. In nucleotides, the CDR3 is TGTGCCAGCAGCCCGGTGGGGGGAGAGGACAATGAGCAGTTCTTC.

The rearrangement uses TRBV6-5 and TRBJ2-7, with D uncertain. CDR3 length: 14 residues. With 4 bases removed from V and 2 bases from J, the gap between germline ends came to 12 bases. The germline CDR1 and CDR2 sequences are MNHEY and SVGAGI. The CDR3 loop reads CASSLESSAYEQYF. The CDR3 region has the DNA TGTGCCAGCAGTTTGGAGAGCTCAGCCTACGAGCAGTACTTC.

This rearrangement joins TRBV4-1 to TRBJ2-7; 10 nucleotides line up with TRBD1. The trim removed 0 bases at V and 4 bases at J, leaving 3 bases unmatched. This CDR3 region has 15 residues. Germline V CDR1 and CDR2: MGHRA, YSYEKL. CDR3 sequence: CASSQEGQGLYEQYF. In DNA, the CDR3 is TGCGCCAGCAGCCAAGAGGGACAGGGGTTGTACGAGCAGTACTTC.

The chain links TRBV10-1 to TRBJ2-3; 7 bases are a match to TRBD1. Germline trimming cut 3 bases from V and 0 bases from J; bases unmatched to any gene: 3. CDR1 and CDR2 from the germline V gene are WNHNN and SYGVQD (reference sequence). The CDR3 length is 15 residues. As DNA, the CDR3 is TGCGCCAGCAGTGACCGACAGGGCAGCACAGATACGCAGTATTTT. This translates into CASSDRQGSTDTQYF.

The chain joins TRBV3-1 (or the pseudogene TRBV3-2) to TRBJ1-2, with D unclear. From germline, CDR1 is LGHDT and CDR2 YNNKEL (reference sequence). The CDR3 length is 12 residues. The V end lost 0 bases, the J end lost 8 bases, and 7 bases lay between the germline ends. The CDR3 region is CASSQEYAGYTF. The CDR3 nucleotides are TGTGCCAGCAGCCAAGAATACGCCGGCTACACCTTC.

The V and J genes are TRBV13 and TRBJ1-2; 9 nucleotides match TRBD1. The CDR3 is 15 amino acids. Germline V gene sequence: CDR1 PRHDT, CDR2 FYEKMQ (reference sequence). Trimming cost V 4 bases and J 3 bases; bases outside gene matches: 6. CDR3: CASSYIGTGYYGYTF. The CDR3 nucleotides are TGTGCCAGCAGCTACATAGGGACAGGGTACTATGGCTACACCTTC.

V and J are TRBV9 and TRBJ2-1, with 12 bases that match TRBD2. CDR1 and CDR2 (germline): SGDLS, YYNGEE. The CDR3 sequence is 17 residues long. The junction had 8 bases not matched to a gene; V was cut back by 2 bases and J by 5 bases. CDR3 residues: CASSVGWTSGTNNEQFF. The CDR3 DNA reads as TGTGCCAGCAGCGTGGGATGGACTAGCGGGACCAACAATGAGCAGTTCTTC.

Relative to its sample, this clone is medium-sized. The CDR3 DNA sequence: TGTGCCACCAGCCAGGACAGGGACTCTGGAAACACCATATATTTT. As protein: CATSQDRDSGNTIYF. V gene TRBV15 combines with J gene TRBJ1-3; 8 bases line up with TRBD1. The CDR3 contains 15 residues. CDR1 LNHNV and CDR2 YYDKDF come from the germline V gene (reference sequence). The ends lost 5 bases at V and 0 bases at J; junction bases unmatched: 3.

V is TRBV9 and J is TRBJ2-7, with no clear D. CDR3 length: 14 amino acids. V was cut by 3 bases and J by 1 base, with 11 bases left in between. Per the germline V gene, CDR1 is SGDLS and CDR2 is YYNGEE. CDR3 nucleotide sequence: TGTGCCAGCAGCGGCCCCGCTAATTCCTACGAGCAGTACTTC. This codes for CASSGPANSYEQYF.

The V call is TRBV5-4, the J call TRBJ2-7; no definite D call. CDR1 and CDR2 (germline): SGHNT, YYREEE (reference sequence). With 5 bases removed from V and 4 bases from J, the gap between germline ends came to 10 bases. The CDR3 covers 12 residues. CDR3 protein: CASSFGAYEQYF. For the CDR3, the DNA is TGTGCCAGCAGTTTTGGAGCTTACGAGCAGTACTTC. Together with reference TRBV5-4 and TRBJ2-7, the CDR3 gives the full variable domain: ETGVTQSPTHLIKTRGQQVTLRCSSQSGHNTVSWYQQALGQGPQFIFQYYREEENGRGNFPPRFSGLQFPNYSSELNVNALELDDSALYLCASSFGAYEQYFGPGTRLTVT.

CDR3 bases: TGTGCCAGCAGCTACCGGGACAGGCCCTCTGAGCAGTACTTC. This codes for CASSYRDRPSEQYF. The chain combines TRBV7-9 with TRBJ2-7; TRBD1 matches at 8 bases. After removal of 4 bases from V and 7 bases from J, the junction contained 9 bases not matched to a gene. The CDR3 consists of 14 residues. Germline V gene lookup returns CDR1 SEHNR and CDR2 FQNEAQ (reference sequence).

The V call is TRBV11-2, the J call TRBJ1-5; D possibly corresponds to TRBD1 (5 bases). The CDR3 consists of 14 residues. Germline CDR1 SGHAT, CDR2 FQNNGV. Trimming pared 3 bases from V and 3 bases from J, leaving 9 bases between. In nucleotides, the CDR3 is TGTGCCAGCAGCTTCCCAGGGTACAATCAGCCCCAGCATTTT. The encoded protein is CASSFPGYNQPQHF.

V is TRBV4-1 and J is TRBJ1-1; 7 positions agree with TRBD1. CDR3 size: 13 residues. Germline-derived CDR1 and CDR2 are MGHRA and YSYEKL. Losses at the gene ends were 4 bases for V and 5 bases for J; bases not matched to a gene: 4. The CDR3 sequence is CASSLQGGTEAFF. As DNA, the CDR3 is TGCGCCAGCAGCCTTCAGGGGGGGACTGAAGCTTTCTTT.

J is TRBJ2-3 and V is TRBV4-1; 8 nucleotides align to TRBD1. The CDR3 contains 16 residues. The ends lost 4 bases at V and 4 bases at J; junction bases unmatched: 10. CDR1 is MGHRA, CDR2 YSYEKL, per germline. The CDR3 loop is CASSRTGSPSPDTQYF. The CDR3 DNA reads as TGCGCCAGCAGCCGGACAGGGTCCCCCTCCCCAGATACGCAGTATTTT.

The chain uses TRBV5-1 and TRBJ1-5, with D possibly TRBD1 on 5 matching bases. The germline V gene has CDR1 SGHRS and CDR2 YFSETQ. V shed 4 bases and J shed 3 bases, with 11 bases lying between them. The CDR3 covers 14 residues. CDR3 sequence: CASSPGTDNQPQHF. CDR3 in DNA: TGCGCCAGCAGCCCTGGGACGGACAATCAGCCCCAGCATTTT.

This rearrangement joins TRBV27 to TRBJ2-2; D is perhaps TRBD2 (5 bases). This CDR3 contains 14 residues. Trimming removed 6 bases from V and 2 bases from J, with 10 bases in between. The V gene's germline CDR1 is MNHEY and CDR2 SMNVEV (reference sequence). The CDR3: CASRLGENTGELFF. CDR3 sequence (DNA): TGTGCCAGCAGGCTGGGAGAAAACACCGGGGAGCTGTTTTTT.

The chain employs TRBV24-1 and TRBJ2-1, with 9 positions matching TRBD2. Germline assignment: CDR1 KGHDR and CDR2 SFDVKD. This CDR3 is 17 amino acids long. Trimming at V came to 2 bases and at J to 4 bases, leaving 8 bases not matched to a gene. This CDR3 reads CATSDSHGTSRYNEQFF. For the CDR3, the DNA is TGTGCCACCAGTGATTCCCACGGGACTAGCCGATACAATGAGCAGTTCTTC.